This TCR beta chain was sequenced in a study of cytomegalovirus exposure and HLA in healthy donors. Looking at the study overall: Out of 350 to 400 genotyped donors, approximately 84% belonged to the Caucasian-associated ancestry cluster.

PCR used 60 Vbeta primers and 13 Jbeta primers. Assay used: immunoSEQ multiplex PCR; TCRdb lists only in-frame clones, some missing. The sample contains 100,000 to 150,000 clones, more than 15% of which appear only once. In the case of this clone: Its specificity is not known.

Germline V lookup: CDR1 MNHEY, CDR2 SVGAGI. This CDR3 is 13 amino acids long. The germline V and J ends were trimmed by 3 bases and 7 bases, with 10 bases remaining between them. Points from the study as a whole: Available immune exposure information was restricted to CMV serostatus only. The classifier reportedly diagnosed cytomegalovirus status with high sensitivity and specificity. Some highly shared sequence variants likely arose as a pipeline artifact.

Sequenced material: PBMCs. The TCR sequence derives from a female donor in good health and CMV-seropositive. The chain combines TRBV6-5 with TRBJ2-1; D call uncertain. The chain's CDR3 is CASSYGPNNEQFF. CDR3 nucleotide sequence: TGTGCCAGCAGTTATGGTCCTAATAATGAGCAGTTCTTC.